This TCR beta chain is drawn from a study of T cell responses to AZD1222 COVID-19 vaccine. Sequencing used immunoSEQ multiplex PCR; TCRdb keeps in-frame clones, though not all of them. This table holds some 110,000 clones, 88% found once. Germline-derived CDR1 and CDR2 are MDHEN and SYDVKM. The ends were cut back, 10 bases at V and 0 bases at J, with 15 bases in the middle. The CDR3 is 14 amino acids. This sequence originates from an adult in good health. Sequenced here: peripheral blood, sampled on day 0 of AZD1222 vaccination. The chain links TRBV28 to TRBJ1-2; a weak D match, TRBD1 (6 bases). The CDR3 sequence: CATREAGANYGYTF. CDR3 nucleotide sequence: TGTGCCACCCGGGAGGCAGGGGCTAACTATGGCTACACCTTC.